This T cell receptor (beta chain) was captured in a study of regulatory T cells in long-lasting Graves disease. For the study at large: The term persistent Graves' disease signified upward of 5 years on antithyroid drugs with positive TSH receptor antibodies.

In germline, CDR1 is ENHRY, CDR2 SYGVKD. V was clipped by 10 bases and J by 7 bases, with 19 bases between them. The CDR3 runs to 14 residues. With iRepertoire HTBI primers and Arm-PCR of CDR3 regions, TCR beta libraries were built. Original methodology: The identification of 60 or so TRBV and some 13 TRBJ segments was made across samples. TCRdb re-derived calls from the multiplex PCR reads in MiXCR, one entry per CDR3 protein. For this entry, the V and J calls and clone size follow TCRdb and not the study's own pipeline. The data hold roughly 300,000 distinct CDR3 sequences, with about 18% observed a single time. Time point given: persistent/refractory GD, antithyroid drugs over 5 years with positive TRAb. PBMC RNA was the source of the TCR library.

V is TRBV10-3 and J is TRBJ1-4, with TRBD1 as a possible D gene (5 bases). This receptor was identified in a female donor with Graves disease. The specimen was peripheral blood mononuclear cells (PBMCs), collected when the disease was refractory, from a patient treated with antithyroid drugs. The CDR3 here is CATGSAQLGEKLFF. In DNA, the CDR3 is TGTGCCACAGGGAGCGCTCAACTGGGTGAAAAACTGTTTTTT.